A single sample gave rise to the 12 T cell receptor beta chains below, sequenced in a study of HIV-infected patients and healthy controls. All unsorted peripheral T cells were captured because whole blood was used without fractionation. About 550 ng RNA was reverse transcribed with alpha and beta constant-region primers. Separate chain-specific third strand synthesis with multiplexing indices produced the alpha and beta libraries. TCRdb reprocessed the 5' RACE reads via MiXCR and lists one record per CDR3 protein. The sample consists of about 11,000 distinct CDR3 sequences, 5% to 6.5% of them appearing once. The source material was blood. The source of these receptors is an adult in good health.

This clonotype counts as medium-sized (0.01 to 0.1%). Written as DNA, the CDR3 is TGCAGCGTTGAGGTACAGGGGGAAGGCGCAAAACTGTTTTTT. Protein: CSVEVQGEGAKLFF. V gene TRBV29-1 combines with J gene TRBJ1-4, with 8 bases fitting TRBD1. CDR1 is SQVTM, CDR2 ANQGSEA, per germline. The ends lost 3 bases at V and 10 bases at J; junction bases unmatched: 10. The CDR3 is 14 amino acids.

This clonotype was seen many times. The rearrangement uses TRBV5-1 and TRBJ2-3, with D perhaps matching TRBD1 or TRBD2 (6 bases each). This CDR3 has 15 residues. Trimming stripped 1 base from V and 2 bases from J, with 11 bases between. Germline loops: CDR1 SGHRS, CDR2 YFSETQ. CDR3 in amino acids: CASSLPGAITDTQYF. CDR3 in DNA: TGCGCCAGCAGCTTGCCGGGGGCTATCACAGATACGCAGTATTTT.

This clonotype was counted ten times or more. V usage is TRBV14 and J usage is TRBJ1-6; 10 nucleotides agree with TRBD1. Per germline, CDR1 SGHDN and CDR2 FVKESK. Trimming cost V 5 bases and J 7 bases; bases outside gene matches: 8. The CDR3 extends over 16 amino acids. DNA for the CDR3: TGTGCCAGCAGCTCCCGGGGACAGGGGCGAAATTCACCCCTCCACTTT. As protein: CASSSRGQGRNSPLHF. The variable domain in full, with the rest retrieved from reference TRBV14 and TRBJ1-6, is EAGVTQFPSHSVIEKGQTVTLRCDPISGHDNLYWYRRVMGKEIKFLLHFVKESKQDESGMPNNRFLAERTGGTYSTLKVQPAELEDSGVYFCASSSRGQGRNSPLHFGNGTRLTVT.

Judged by abundance, this clonotype is medium-sized. The chain carries TRBV7-9 and TRBJ1-1, with 7 bases matching TRBD1. Germline values: CDR1 SEHNR, CDR2 FQNEAQ (reference sequence). The V segment lost 3 bases and the J segment 5 bases; nucleotides outside the gene matches: 6. The CDR3 contains 14 residues. The CDR3 DNA reads TGTGCCAGCAGCTTTGGGCAGGGGGAAACTGAAGCTTTCTTT. The encoded protein is CASSFGQGETEAFF.

This clonotype was recorded many times. The rearrangement joins TRBV19 to TRBJ2-2; either TRBD1 or TRBD2 may fit D (5 bases each). Germline loops: CDR1 LNHDA, CDR2 SQIVND (reference sequence). CDR3 size: 14 residues. V dropped 5 bases and J dropped 1 base, with 8 bases sitting between them. The CDR3 is CASSVGGNTGELFF. The CDR3 bases are TGTGCCAGTAGTGTTGGGGGGAACACCGGGGAGCTGTTTTTT.

This clonotype came up many times. V gene TRBV7-9 combines with J gene TRBJ2-1, with 10 bases fitting TRBD2. This CDR3 spans 15 amino acids. Looked up from germline, CDR1 is SEHNR and CDR2 is FQNEAQ (reference sequence). Trimming at V came to 0 bases and at J to 8 bases, leaving 4 bases not matched to a gene. CDR3 in amino acids: CASSLAQRGGYEQFF. The DNA for the CDR3 is TGTGCCAGCAGCTTAGCCCAGCGGGGGGGCTATGAGCAGTTCTTC. The whole variable domain, remainder taken from reference TRBV7-9 and TRBJ2-1, is DTGVSQNPRHKITKRGQNVTFRCDPISEHNRLYWYRQTLGQGPEFLTYFQNEAQLEKSRLLSDRFSAERPKGSFSTLEIQRTEQGDSAMYLCASSLAQRGGYEQFFGPGTRLTVL.

This clonotype is medium-sized in the sample. The chain employs TRBV12-3 or TRBV12-4 and TRBJ1-5, with a possible D match to TRBD1 (6 bases). The length of the CDR3 is 16 residues. Trimming took 6 bases from V and 1 from J, leaving 16 bases between them. CDR3 residues: CASRGEQGNSNQPQHF. The CDR3 DNA reads TGTGCCAGCAGGGGCGAACAGGGTAACAGCAATCAGCCCCAGCATTTT.

To note about this clonotype: This may arise from a read error, as a much more abundant clone is one base away. This chain connects TRBV3-1 to TRBJ1-2; TRBD1 aligns across 9 bases. The germline gives CDR1 LGHDT, CDR2 YNNKEL (reference sequence). The CDR3 has 14 residues. Here the CDR3 DNA reads TGTGCCAGCACGCTACAGGGGGCTAACTATGTCTACACCTTC. Its protein is CASTLQGANYVYTF.

There are many counts of this clonotype. The chain uses TRBV4-2 and TRBJ2-5, with no clear D. The germline V and J ends were trimmed by 0 bases and 7 bases, with 12 bases remaining between them. The CDR3 extends over 14 amino acids. Germline V gives CDR1 LGHNA, CDR2 YNFKEQ. The CDR3 spells CASSQEFGDGTQYF. DNA for the CDR3: TGTGCCAGCAGCCAAGAGTTCGGAGACGGGACCCAGTACTTC.

Within the sample, this clonotype is medium-sized. The rearrangement uses TRBV7-9 and TRBJ1-1, with D possibly being TRBD1 (5 bases). Between the trimmed V and J ends, which lost 3 bases and 5 bases, there was a span of 16 bases. The length of the CDR3 is 15 residues. CDR1 SEHNR and CDR2 FQNEAQ come from the germline V gene (reference sequence). CDR3 bases: TGTGCCAGCAGCTTTCAGGGCCGGGGGACTACTGAAGCTTTCTTT. It specifies CASSFQGRGTTEAFF.

This clonotype has a handful of counts. The rearrangement links TRBV29-1 to TRBJ1-5; maybe TRBD1 (6 bases). CDR3 size: 13 residues. V lost 6 bases and J lost 3, with 12 bases in between. CDR1 is SQVTM, CDR2 ANQGSEA, per germline. This CDR3 is CSVADRNNQPQHF. The CDR3 DNA follows: TGCAGCGTCGCGGACAGAAACAATCAGCCCCAGCATTTT. The whole variable domain, remainder taken from reference TRBV29-1 and TRBJ1-5, is SAVISQKPSRDICQRGTSLTIQCQVDSQVTMMFWYRQQPGQSLTLIATANQGSEATYESGFVIDKFPISRPNLTFSTLTVSNMSPEDSSIYLCSVADRNNQPQHFGDGTRLSIL.

The genes are TRBV7-9 and TRBJ2-6; 7 bases agree with TRBD1. Germline V gives CDR1 SEHNR, CDR2 FQNEAQ (reference sequence). The CDR3 runs 18 residues. V was pared by 4 bases and J by 0 bases, with 9 bases of the junction left unmatched. This chain's CDR3 is CASSYGKTGNSGANVLTF. CDR3 nucleotide sequence: TGTGCCAGCAGCTACGGGAAGACAGGGAACTCTGGGGCCAACGTCCTGACTTTC.